This T cell receptor beta chain was retrieved from a study of shared T cell receptors in the human thymus. Only in-frame clones appear in the TCRdb table, and some are missing; sequencing was by immunoSEQ multiplex PCR. This sample yields 600,000 to 900,000 clones, of which approximately 83% are seen a single time; more than 0.008% belongs to the top ten. A note on this clone: One end of the junction is discordant with germline, which a read error may explain.

These data are also associated with another study on human thymus T cells. This second study notes: The donors were infants in Finland with congenital heart defects, otherwise immunologically healthy. Thymus tissue was removed during corrective cardiac surgery. Repertoires from thymus and blood appeared to show biased V and J gene usage.

The sample taken for sequencing was thymocytes. The origin of this receptor is a girl under three years old with a congenital heart defect.

CDR3 region: CASSLEENTQYF. The CDR3 DNA reads TGTGCCAGCAGTTTAGAAGAGAATACGCAGTATTTT. V gene TRBV13 combines with J gene TRBJ2-3; D not resolved. This CDR3 has 12 amino acids. Germline V gene sequence: CDR1 PRHDT, CDR2 FYEKMQ (reference sequence).